This T cell receptor beta chain was captured in a study of identical twins. In this sample, this clonotype turned up many times. Its antigen is not known. Study-wide points: For out-of-frame alpha sequences shared by twins, low generation probability was in excess. Abundant beta clonotypes from cord blood had fewer insertions, unlike memory repertoires, which showed none. Twins' excess sharing was less marked for out-of-frame beta sequences. Invariant cells of the MAIT and iNKT types might have partly distorted the zero-insertion analyses.

TCRdb re-analysed the 5' RACE reads in MiXCR, keeping a single row per CDR3 protein. The sample includes 200,000 to 300,000 distinct CDR3 sequences, about 10% of them seen just once. V gave up 3 bases and J gave up 8 bases, with 8 bases separating them. Germline loops: CDR1 LNHNV, CDR2 YYDKDF (reference sequence). CDR3 length: 12 amino acids. Specimen: memory T cells sorted from blood. The V and J genes are TRBV15 and TRBJ2-1, with unresolved D. The TCR comes from a man between 45 and 60 years old in good health. In DNA, the CDR3 is TGTGCCACCAGCAGTAGCCACGATGAGCAGTTCTTC. Protein product: CATSSSHDEQFF. Supplemented by reference TRBV15 and TRBJ2-1, the full variable domain reads DAMVIQNPRYQVTQFGKPVTLSCSQTLNHNVMYWYQQKSSQAPKLLFHYYDKDFNNEADTPDNFQSRRPNTSFCFLDIRSPGLGDTAMYLCATSSSHDEQFFGPGTRLTVL.